The text below deals with one T cell receptor beta chain. In the source study's methods: How many nucleated cells were present was estimated from reference gene primer amplification. Measured with immunoSEQ multiplex PCR; TCRdb has only the in-frame clones, and not every one. V and J calls plus clone size are reproduced from that table; the DNA served to infer D and trimming. The top ten clones hold about 1.2% of a sample with fewer than 200,000 clones, roughly 84% of them seen once. This entry belongs to a study of blood T cell repertoires in COVID-19. Study as a whole: Collection of acute and convalescent COVID-19 samples took place in the United States, Italy and Spain. In each case, the material was cDNA or gDNA derived from T cells, B-cell-depleted T cells, or PBMCs.

The CDR3 is 15 residues long. V lost 4 bases, J lost 6 bases, and 8 bases stayed unmatched. CDR1 and CDR2 (germline): SGDLS, YYNGEE. Sequenced input: peripheral blood. This chain connects TRBV9 to TRBJ2-5; 11 bases are a match to TRBD1. The TCR sequence derives from a man in his sixties who had recovered from COVID-19. The CDR3 nucleotides are TGTGCCAGCAGCCCTTGGACAGGGGGCTTGAAGACCCAGTACTTC. Translation gives CASSPWTGGLKTQYF.